A selection of T cell receptor beta chains follows, all from one sample in a study of blood T cell repertoires in COVID-19. Only in-frame clones appear in the TCRdb table, and some are missing; sequencing was by immunoSEQ multiplex PCR. The sample has roughly 400,000 clones; more than 75% are singletons. Sequencing was carried out using peripheral blood. These receptors originate from a woman in her fifties or sixties with COVID-19, enrolled during active disease. The CDR3 runs from the conserved cysteine through the conserved F or W. The D gene is left open where the match is weak. Clone size is stated in some rows and not others, as once, few, many or a class when expanded.

V gene,J gene,clone size,D gene,CDR3 DNA,CDR3 protein
TRBV15,TRBJ1-2,once,NA,TGTGCCACCAGCAGAGGGCCGCAGGGGAACTTCGGCTACACCTTC,CATSRGPQGNFGYTF
TRBV4-1,TRBJ1-2,NA,NA,TGCGCCAGCAGCCATCCGGAAAGGGGCAACTATGGCTACACCTTC,CASSHPERGNYGYTF
TRBV3-1/TRBV3-2,TRBJ2-1,NA,NA,TGTGCCAGCAGCCCCCGGGACTCCGTAGGGGAGCAGTTCTTC,CASSPRDSVGEQFF
TRBV7-3,TRBJ2-7,NA,TRBD1,TGTGCCAGCAGCTTCTCCTCAGGGGGCCCGTGGGAGCAGTACTTC,CASSFSSGGPWEQYF
TRBV30,TRBJ1-3,NA,TRBD1,TGTGCCTGGGGGGGACAGGGGGAACCTGGAAACACCATATATTTT,CAWGGQGEPGNTIYF
TRBV7-6,TRBJ1-1,NA,NA,TGTGCCAGCAGCTTAGTGGGCGGGAGCGGGAACACTGAAGCTTTCTTT,CASSLVGGSGNTEAFF
TRBV7-3,TRBJ2-5,NA,NA,TGTGCCAGCAGCTTACGGCAGGGGATGAGGGAGACCCAGTACTTC,CASSLRQGMRETQYF
TRBV5-1,TRBJ1-4,NA,TRBD1,TGCGCCAGCAGCTCGGACAGGGCTGAAAAACTGTTTTTT,CASSSDRAEKLFF
TRBV6-5,TRBJ1-1,NA,TRBD1,TGTGCCAGCAGTTCAAATAACCGGGACAGTGAAGCTTTCTTT,CASSSNNRDSEAFF
TRBV9,TRBJ1-2,NA,NA,TGTGCCAGCAGCTTCGGGACTGGGCTTGAGGGCTACACCTTC,CASSFGTGLEGYTF
TRBV27,TRBJ2-1,NA,TRBD1,TGTGCCAGCAGTCCGATCGGACAGGGGCACAATGAGCAGTTCTTC,CASSPIGQGHNEQFF
TRBV4-1,TRBJ1-5,NA,NA,TGCGCCAGCAGCCACGCAGGGCCTGGCAATCAGCCCCAGCATTTT,CASSHAGPGNQPQHF
TRBV6-5,TRBJ1-6,NA,TRBD1,TGTGCCAGCAGTTACGACAGGGGATCCTCACCCCTCCACTTT,CASSYDRGSSPLHF
TRBV7-2,TRBJ1-2,NA,NA,TGTGCCAGCAGCCCTCGTCAGGGTTCGTATGGCTACACCTTC,CASSPRQGSYGYTF
TRBV29-1,TRBJ1-5,NA,NA,TGCAGCGCCGCAGCGGGCGGGCAGCCCCAGCATTTT,CSAAAGGQPQHF
TRBV18,TRBJ1-2,NA,TRBD1,TGTGCCAGCTCAACGACAGGGTCCTATGGCTACACCTTC,CASSTTGSYGYTF
TRBV11-2,TRBJ1-3,NA,NA,TGTGCCAGCAGCTTAGAGAGGTCTGGAAACACCATATATTTT,CASSLERSGNTIYF
TRBV15,TRBJ1-4,NA,NA,TGTGCCACCAGCAGAGACCAGGGTTCTGAAAAACTGTTTTTT,CATSRDQGSEKLFF
TRBV5-5,TRBJ1-5,NA,NA,TGTGCCAGCAGCTTGGTAGGGGACAATCAGCCCCAGCATTTT,CASSLVGDNQPQHF
TRBV5-1,TRBJ2-7,NA,TRBD1,TGCGCCAGCAACCCTCACCCGGGACAGGGGGCCTACGAGCAGTACTTC,CASNPHPGQGAYEQYF
TRBV19,TRBJ1-3,NA,NA,TGTGCCAGTAGTATACTACTAGGGCAGAGCTCTGGAAACACCATATATTTT,CASSILLGQSSGNTIYF
TRBV6-5,TRBJ1-1,NA,NA,TGTGCCAGCAGGAGGCGCGTCATGAACACTGAAGCTTTCTTT,CASRRRVMNTEAFF